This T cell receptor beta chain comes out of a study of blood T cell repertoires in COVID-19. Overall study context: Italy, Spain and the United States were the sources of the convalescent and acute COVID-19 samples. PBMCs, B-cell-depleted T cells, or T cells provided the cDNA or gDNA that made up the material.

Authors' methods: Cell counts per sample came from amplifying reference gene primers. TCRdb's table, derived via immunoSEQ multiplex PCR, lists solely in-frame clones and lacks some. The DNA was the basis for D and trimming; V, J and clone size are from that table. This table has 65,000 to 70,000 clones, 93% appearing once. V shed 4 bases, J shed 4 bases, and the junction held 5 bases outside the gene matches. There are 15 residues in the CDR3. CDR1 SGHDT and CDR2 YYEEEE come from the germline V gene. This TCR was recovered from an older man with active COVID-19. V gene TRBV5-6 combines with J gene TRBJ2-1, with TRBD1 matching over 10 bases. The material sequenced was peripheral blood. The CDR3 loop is CASSSRDRGYNEQFF. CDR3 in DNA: TGTGCCAGCAGCAGCCGGGACAGGGGTTACAATGAGCAGTTCTTC. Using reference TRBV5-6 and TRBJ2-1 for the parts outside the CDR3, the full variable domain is DAGVTQSPTHLIKTRGQQVTLRCSPKSGHDTVSWYQQALGQGPQFIFQYYEEEERQRGNFPDRFSGHQFPNYSSELNVNALLLGDSALYLCASSSRDRGYNEQFFGPGTRLTVL.